This is a list of T cell receptor beta chains from one sample in a study of untreated major depressive disorder. The assay was immunoSEQ multiplex PCR, and TCRdb's table has in-frame clones only and misses some. Altogether fewer than 30,000 clones are present, approximately 90% being singletons, with the ten largest covering about 0.75%. The sample was CD4+ T cells from PBMCs. The receptor source for this set is a woman aged 30 to 39 with major depressive disorder. The CDR3 runs from the conserved cysteine through the conserved F or W. D genes are given only for firm matches. Clone sizes are given selectively: once, few, many, or a class where the clone is expanded.

cdr3_length,clone_size,j_call,d_call,v_call,cdr3_nt,cdr3_aa
13,NA,TRBJ1-1,NA,TRBV18,TGTGCCAGCTCACCAGAAATGAACACTGAAGCTTTCTTT,CASSPEMNTEAFF
12,NA,TRBJ2-7,TRBD1,TRBV27,TGTGCCAGCAGTGCTTCAGGGGGCAAGCAGTACTTC,CASSASGGKQYF
14,NA,TRBJ1-1,TRBD1,TRBV10-3,TGTGCCACCCGACTGACAGGGCTGAACACTGAAGCTTTCTTT,CATRLTGLNTEAFF
12,once,TRBJ1-4,NA,TRBV11-2,TGTGCCAGCAGCTCCCCCAATGAAAAACTGTTTTTT,CASSSPNEKLFF
16,NA,TRBJ1-4,NA,TRBV6-7,TGTGCCAGCAGTTACTACAAAGTCCCCACTAATGAAAAACTGTTTTTT,CASSYYKVPTNEKLFF
11,NA,TRBJ2-1,NA,TRBV28,TGTGCCAGCAGTTTCAGGGGTGAGCAGTTCTTC,CASSFRGEQFF
14,NA,TRBJ2-2,NA,TRBV6-1,TGTGCCAGCAGTGAGATCGGGGCCACCGGGGAGCTGTTTTTT,CASSEIGATGELFF
10,NA,TRBJ2-3,NA,TRBV20-1,TGCAGTGCTAGGGCAGATACGCAGTATTTT,CSARADTQYF
15,NA,TRBJ1-5,TRBD1,TRBV18,TGTGCCAGCTCACAAGGACAGGGTGGTTATCAGCCCCAGCATTTT,CASSQGQGGYQPQHF
14,NA,TRBJ1-2,TRBD1,TRBV6-1,TGTGCCAGCAGTAGCGGACAGGGGACCTATGGCTACACCTTC,CASSSGQGTYGYTF
13,NA,TRBJ1-1,NA,TRBV28,TGTGCCAGCAGGCCAACAATTAGCACTGAAGCTTTCTTT,CASRPTISTEAFF
20,NA,TRBJ2-1,TRBD2,TRBV7-8,TGTGCCAGCAACCGAGGGGGGAGGGTAACTAGCGGGAGCTCCTACAATGAGCAGTTCTTC,CASNRGGRVTSGSSYNEQFF
15,NA,TRBJ2-5,NA,TRBV7-7,TGTGCTAGCAGCTTAGTCGTTGGCAGGGTAGAGACCCAGTACTTC,CASSLVVGRVETQYF
16,NA,TRBJ1-3,NA,TRBV4-2,TGTGCCAGCAGCCAAGATGAACTGTCCTCTGGAAACACCATATATTTT,CASSQDELSSGNTIYF
15,once,TRBJ1-1,NA,TRBV5-1,TGCGCCAGCAGCTTGCGCCAGCAAGCGGGCACTGAAGCTTTCTTT,CASSLRQQAGTEAFF
15,NA,TRBJ2-1,TRBD2,TRBV10-3,TGTGCCATCAGTGACGGACTAGCGGGGGGGCATGAGCAGTTCTTC,CAISDGLAGGHEQFF
12,NA,TRBJ2-3,NA,TRBV29-1,TGCAGCGTTGAAGAGCGGACAGATACGCAGTATTTT,CSVEERTDTQYF
13,NA,TRBJ1-1,NA,TRBV5-1,TGCGCCAGCAGCTTGGACCCGAACACTGAAGCTTTCTTT,CASSLDPNTEAFF
15,NA,TRBJ2-1,NA,TRBV11-3,TGTGCCAGCAGCTTAGGGGGAGGTTCATACAATGAGCAGTTCTTC,CASSLGGGSYNEQFF
13,NA,TRBJ2-7,NA,TRBV10-3,TGTGCCATCAGTGAGTCCACCTCCAGGGTGGAGTACTTC,CAISESTSRVEYF
12,NA,TRBJ1-2,NA,TRBV27,TGTGCCAGCAGGGGAGCTAACTATGGCTACACCTTC,CASRGANYGYTF
14,few,TRBJ1-2,TRBD1,TRBV18,TGTGCCAGCTCACCCGCCGACAGGGGGCATGGCTACACCTTC,CASSPADRGHGYTF
17,NA,TRBJ2-3,TRBD2,TRBV2,TGTGCCAGCAGTTCCCCCGGGACTAGCGGGGGGGCAAATACGCAGTATTTT,CASSSPGTSGGANTQYF
14,once,TRBJ1-6,NA,TRBV6-5,TGTGCCAGCAGTCAGGGGCGGTCAGGTTCACCCCTCCACTTT,CASSQGRSGSPLHF
16,once,TRBJ1-2,NA,TRBV6-6,TGTGCCAGCAGTTACACAAAGGGCCACTCTCACTATGGCTACACCTTC,CASSYTKGHSHYGYTF
15,NA,TRBJ2-6,NA,TRBV14,TGTGCCAGCAGCCAAGACGGGACAGGGGCCAACGTCCTGACTTTC,CASSQDGTGANVLTF
16,NA,TRBJ1-4,NA,TRBV5-1,TGCGCCAGCAGCTCCCGGGGTGGGGGAAGGGGTGAAAAACTGTTTTTT,CASSSRGGGRGEKLFF
14,NA,TRBJ1-5,NA,TRBV27,TGTGCCAGCAGGACAGCGGGACTAAATCAGCCCCAGCATTTT,CASRTAGLNQPQHF
16,NA,TRBJ2-4,NA,TRBV4-1,TGCGCCAGCAGCCTAAACAGGATACTAGCCAAAAACATTCAGTACTTC,CASSLNRILAKNIQYF
14,NA,TRBJ2-3,NA,TRBV7-2,TGTGCCAGCAGCTTCAGGGGCCTGACAGATACGCAGTATTTT,CASSFRGLTDTQYF
14,NA,TRBJ2-7,NA,TRBV6-5,TGTGCCAGCAGTCCCCGGGCCAATTCCTACGAGCAGTACTTC,CASSPRANSYEQYF
14,NA,TRBJ2-6,NA,TRBV19,TGTGCCAGTACAAGTCGCAGAGACGGTAACGTCCTGACTTTC,CASTSRRDGNVLTF
16,NA,TRBJ1-1,NA,TRBV18,TGTGCCAGCTCACCATCGGTGATATCTACCGGGGGCGAAGCTTTCTTT,CASSPSVISTGGEAFF
15,NA,TRBJ1-1,NA,TRBV6-1,TGTGCCAGCAGTGAATATGGACGCGAGAACACTGAAGCTTTCTTT,CASSEYGRENTEAFF
14,NA,TRBJ2-1,TRBD2,TRBV7-9,TGTGCCAGCGCTGGGGCTAGCGGGAGGGGGGAGCAGTTCTTC,CASAGASGRGEQFF
17,few,TRBJ2-3,NA,TRBV5-1,TGCGCCAGCAGCTCAGGACATGGCGGGGCAAGCACAGATACGCAGTATTTT,CASSSGHGGASTDTQYF
14,NA,TRBJ2-5,TRBD1,TRBV18,TGTGCCAGCTCACTGGGACAGCTTCAAGAGACCCAGTACTTC,CASSLGQLQETQYF
15,once,TRBJ2-4,NA,TRBV2,TGTGCCAGCAGTGATGCAGTTAGAGCCAAAAACATTCAGTACTTC,CASSDAVRAKNIQYF
17,NA,TRBJ1-5,NA,TRBV27,TGTGCCAGCAGTTTAGTTTCCGGGGGCAATAGCAATCAGCCCCAGCATTTT,CASSLVSGGNSNQPQHF
15,once,TRBJ1-5,TRBD1,TRBV29-1,TGCAGCGTTGTATCCCAGGGGGATAGCAATCAGCCCCAGCATTTT,CSVVSQGDSNQPQHF
14,NA,TRBJ2-5,TRBD2,TRBV5-5,TGTGCCAGCAGCTGGGGGGGAGGCCAAGAGACCCAGTACTTC,CASSWGGGQETQYF
13,NA,TRBJ2-7,NA,TRBV29-1,TGCAGCGTTGATACGGGGAACTCCTACGAGCAGTACTTC,CSVDTGNSYEQYF
11,NA,TRBJ2-4,NA,TRBV13,TGTGCCAGCAGCCATATAAACATTCAGTACTTC,CASSHINIQYF
14,NA,TRBJ2-2,NA,TRBV27,TGTGCCAGCAGTTTATTCAAACAAACCGGGGAGCTGTTTTTT,CASSLFKQTGELFF
14,NA,TRBJ1-2,NA,TRBV29-1,TGCAGCGTTGAAAAACAGCCTACAGTCTATGGCTACACCTTC,CSVEKQPTVYGYTF
15,NA,TRBJ1-4,NA,TRBV6-1,TGTGCCAGCGAAGGGAGGGGTGCCACTAATGAAAAACTGTTTTTT,CASEGRGATNEKLFF
13,NA,TRBJ2-3,NA,TRBV7-9,TGTGCCAGCAGTCCACGCGGTGCAGATACGCAGTATTTT,CASSPRGADTQYF
15,NA,TRBJ1-2,TRBD1,TRBV7-9,TGTGCCAGCAGCTCGAGGGACAGGGGGTCTATTGGCTACACCTTC,CASSSRDRGSIGYTF
11,NA,TRBJ1-1,NA,TRBV28,TGTGCCAGCCTCGGACACCTTGAAGCTTTCTTT,CASLGHLEAFF
15,NA,TRBJ2-3,TRBD2,TRBV10-3,TGTGCCATCAGTTATTCTAGCGGGAGCACAGATACGCAGTATTTT,CAISYSSGSTDTQYF
15,few,TRBJ2-7,NA,TRBV11-2,TGTGCCAGCAGCTTAATACAGGGTTCCCCCTACGAGCAGTACTTC,CASSLIQGSPYEQYF
13,NA,TRBJ2-5,NA,TRBV7-6,NA,CASSLVGVGTGYF
14,NA,TRBJ2-2,NA,TRBV6-6,TGTGCCAGCAGCCCCAGGACTGGCCCCGGGGAGCTGTTTTTT,CASSPRTGPGELFF
18,NA,TRBJ1-1,NA,TRBV27,TGTGCCAGCAGTCCCCACCTCCGGGACACCTACATGAACACTGAAGCTTTCTTT,CASSPHLRDTYMNTEAFF
13,NA,TRBJ1-5,NA,TRBV7-2,TGTGCCAGCAGCTTTAGTAACCATCAGCCCCAGCATTTT,CASSFSNHQPQHF
15,NA,TRBJ1-6,NA,TRBV4-2,TGTGCCAGCAGCCGAGACAGCACCTATAATTCACCCCTCCACTTT,CASSRDSTYNSPLHF
18,NA,TRBJ1-3,NA,TRBV7-9,TGTGCCAGCAGCTTGCGCCGGAATATCATAAGTTGGGGAAACACCATATATTTT,CASSLRRNIISWGNTIYF
16,NA,TRBJ1-1,NA,TRBV19,TGTGCCAGTAGTATGGGGAGGGGGACAAAGAACACTGAAGCTTTCTTT,CASSMGRGTKNTEAFF
16,NA,TRBJ1-5,NA,TRBV23-1,TGCGCCAGCAGTCTGGGCAGGGGCGTCGTAAATCAGCCCCAGCATTTT,CASSLGRGVVNQPQHF
11,few,TRBJ1-1,NA,TRBV20-1,TGCAGTGCTAGTGACGACGCGGAAGCTTTCTTT,CSASDDAEAFF